One sample yielded the 19 T cell receptor beta chains listed below, sequenced in a study of cytomegalovirus exposure and HLA in healthy donors. Measured with immunoSEQ multiplex PCR; TCRdb has only the in-frame clones, and not every one. The data contain roughly 150,000 clones, roughly 83% of them singletons. The sample was PBMCs. These receptors originate from a man aged 30-40 years in good health and CMV-seropositive.

This clone occurred many times. The chain couples TRBV6-4 to TRBJ2-3; a weak D match, TRBD2 (6 bases). The V end lost 0 bases, the J end lost 4 bases, and 14 bases lay between the germline ends. Germline V gene lookup returns CDR1 MRHNA and CDR2 SNTAGT. The CDR3 runs to 16 residues. The CDR3 bases are TGTGCCAGCAGTGACTCTGCCCTCTCGGGGGCAGATACGCAGTATTTT. Amino acids: CASSDSALSGADTQYF.

The chain couples TRBV30 to TRBJ2-1; 8 bases are shared with TRBD2. CDR1 and CDR2 from the germline V gene are GTSNPN and SVGIG (reference sequence). The CDR3 is made up of 15 amino acids. J was trimmed by 2 bases and V by 2 bases; bases with no gene match: 5. The chain's CDR3 is CAWSSGGRTYNEQFF. The CDR3 nucleotides are TGTGCCTGGAGTTCCGGCGGGAGGACCTACAATGAGCAGTTCTTC.

This clone was seen a few times. This chain connects TRBV5-1 to TRBJ1-2, with D uncertain. Per germline, CDR1 SGHRS and CDR2 YFSETQ. This CDR3 is built from 13 residues. V gave up 9 bases and J gave up 1 base, with 13 bases separating them. CDR3 residues: CATRTDFNYGYTF. CDR3 coding DNA: TGCGCCACCAGAACAGATTTTAACTATGGCTACACCTTC. The whole variable domain, remainder taken from reference TRBV5-1 and TRBJ1-2, is KAGVTQTPRYLIKTRGQQVTLSCSPISGHRSVSWYQQTPGQGLQFLFEYFSETQRNKGNFPGRFSGRQFSNSRSEMNVSTLELGDSALYLCATRTDFNYGYTFGSGTRLTVV.

The rearrangement links TRBV5-4 to TRBJ1-2, with TRBD1 matching over 8 bases. The CDR3 totals 15 residues. The V gene's germline CDR1 is SGHNT and CDR2 YYREEE (reference sequence). Trimming at V came to 1 base and at J to 2 bases, leaving 4 bases not matched to a gene. The DNA of the CDR3 is TGTGCCAGCAGCTTGAAAAGACAGGGGAACTATGGCTACACCTTC. Translated: CASSLKRQGNYGYTF.

Notes on this clone: An end of the junction does not agree with germline; a read error may underlie this. The chain links TRBV28 to TRBJ1-4; 8 positions agree with TRBD1. Germline values: CDR1 MDHEN, CDR2 SYDVKM. The CDR3 length is 13 residues. This chain's CDR3 is CASCFQGAEKLFF. DNA for the CDR3: TGTGCCAGCTGTTTTCAGGGGGCGGAAAAACTGTTTTTT.

V is TRBV11-2 and J is TRBJ1-6; TRBD1 is a possible D gene (5 bases). In germline, CDR1 is SGHAT, CDR2 FQNNGV. The CDR3 contains 16 residues. The V and J ends lost 5 bases and 3 bases respectively, with 14 bases between them. CDR3 nucleotides: TGTGCCAGCAGCACCCGGGGGGAGCTCTATAATTCACCCCTCCACTTT. Translation: CASSTRGELYNSPLHF. Full variable domain (outside the CDR3, taken from reference TRBV11-2 and TRBJ1-6): EAGVAQSPRYKIIEKRQSVAFWCNPISGHATLYWYQQILGQGPKLLIQFQNNGVVDDSQLPKDRFSAERLKGVDSTLKIQPAKLEDSAVYLCASSTRGELYNSPLHFGNGTRLTVT.

The table lists this clone with many counts. The J gene is TRBJ2-7, the V gene TRBV9; 10 bases are shared with TRBD2. This CDR3 spans 14 amino acids. Trimming at V came to 3 bases and at J to 2 bases, leaving 2 bases not matched to a gene. CDR1 and CDR2 (germline): SGDLS, YYNGEE. CDR3 sequence (DNA): TGTGCCAGCAGCGCGGGACTAGCGCCCTACGAGCAGTACTTC. Amino acids: CASSAGLAPYEQYF.

Only one count was recorded for this clone. The rearrangement joins TRBV7-9 to TRBJ2-3; the match to TRBD1 covers 10 bases. V lost 4 bases and J lost 5; bases outside the gene matches: 6. The CDR3 is 15 amino acids. Germline V gene sequence: CDR1 SEHNR, CDR2 FQNEAQ (reference sequence). Here the CDR3 reads CASSSGQGVGDTQYF. Here the CDR3 DNA reads TGTGCCAGCAGCTCCGGACAGGGGGTTGGAGATACGCAGTATTTT.

V and J are TRBV2 and TRBJ2-5, with 7 positions matching TRBD1. CDR1 and CDR2 (germline): SNHLY, FYNNEI. J lost 4 bases, V lost 7 bases, and 9 bases had no gene match. This CDR3 contains 14 residues. The CDR3 region has the DNA TGTGCCAGCACCCTAGGGACAGTAGGAGAGACCCAGTACTTC. Residues: CASTLGTVGETQYF.

The chain combines TRBV7-9 with TRBJ1-2, with 7 bases that match TRBD1. CDR3 length equals 16 residues. Germline V gives CDR1 SEHNR, CDR2 FQNEAQ (reference sequence). J lost 3 bases, V lost 6 bases, and 13 bases had no gene match. CDR3 nucleotides: TGTGCCAGCAGGAGGGGTGCCGACAGGGAGGACTATGGCTACACCTTC. Residues: CASRRGADREDYGYTF.

V gene TRBV18 combines with J gene TRBJ1-1, with TRBD1 matching 8 bases. CDR3 length: 14 amino acids. V lost 5 bases, J lost 5 bases, and 7 bases stayed unmatched. Germline V gives CDR1 KGHSH, CDR2 LQKENI. The CDR3 coding sequence is TGTGCCAGCTCATTTGGACAGGGAGTAACTGAAGCTTTCTTT. Its translation is CASSFGQGVTEAFF.

V usage is TRBV19 and J usage is TRBJ1-6; weak D call: TRBD1 (5 bases). V lost 4 bases to trimming and J lost 0 bases, with 16 bases between them. Germline CDR1 and CDR2: LNHDA and SQIVND (reference sequence). The CDR3 has 18 amino acids. CDR3 residues: CASSTAGLSSSYNSPLHF. The CDR3 DNA reads as TGTGCCAGTAGTACGGCGGGACTCTCGAGCTCCTATAATTCACCCCTCCACTTT.

In its sample, this clone was seen a few times. CDR3 in amino acids: CATQLAGGPETQYF. CDR3 DNA sequence: TGTGCCACCCAACTAGCGGGAGGGCCAGAGACCCAGTACTTC. The chain links TRBV27 to TRBJ2-5; 13 positions match TRBD2. The ends lost 10 bases at V and 4 bases at J; junction bases unmatched: 6. Germline V CDR1 and CDR2: MNHEY, SMNVEV (reference sequence). This CDR3 is 14 amino acids long.

V and J are TRBV7-2 and TRBJ1-6; 7 bases map to TRBD1. V dropped 5 bases and J dropped 7; count of bases not matched to a gene: 11. The CDR3 contains 16 residues. Germline CDR1 and CDR2: SGHTA and FQGNSA. This chain's CDR3 is CASSPRTGGGNSPLHF. In DNA, the CDR3 is TGTGCCAGCAGCCCGAGGACAGGTGGTGGGAATTCACCCCTCCACTTT.

The chain is built from TRBV5-1 and TRBJ1-2, with 7 bases fitting TRBD1. Trimming removed 4 bases from V and 4 bases from J; junction bases left unmatched: 4. Germline-derived CDR1 and CDR2 are SGHRS and YFSETQ. This CDR3 region has 13 residues. As DNA, the CDR3 is TGCGCCAGCAGCATAGACAGGGCCTATGGCTACACCTTC. Residues: CASSIDRAYGYTF.

The chain recombines TRBV27 with TRBJ1-1, with 7 bases aligning to TRBD1. Germline trimming cut 5 bases from V and 1 base from J; bases unmatched to any gene: 4. CDR1 is MNHEY, CDR2 SMNVEV, per germline (reference sequence). This CDR3 is 14 amino acids long. The CDR3 reads CASSPGQQNTEAFF. The CDR3 bases are TGTGCCAGCAGTCCGGGACAGCAGAACACTGAAGCTTTCTTT.

J is TRBJ2-1 and V is TRBV5-1, with D perhaps matching TRBD1 (6 bases). The V end lost 0 bases, the J end lost 4 bases, and 11 bases lay between the germline ends. This CDR3 contains 15 residues. From germline, CDR1 is SGHRS and CDR2 YFSETQ. The CDR3 DNA sequence: TGCGCCAGCAGCTTGGGGACAGTGGATTACAATGAGCAGTTCTTC. It encodes CASSLGTVDYNEQFF.

In DNA form, the CDR3 reads TGTGCCAGCAGTCCATATATACAGGGGGCCGGCTATGGCTACACCTTC. Its translation: CASSPYIQGAGYGYTF. V and J are TRBV28 and TRBJ1-2, with 9 bases fitting TRBD1. Trimming at V came to 5 bases and at J to 4 bases, leaving 11 bases not matched to a gene. The CDR3 length is 16 residues. Germline lookup yields CDR1 MDHEN and CDR2 SYDVKM.

The chain employs TRBV27 and TRBJ2-7, with 7 bases that match TRBD1. From germline, CDR1 is MNHEY and CDR2 SMNVEV (reference sequence). J lost 1 base, V lost 0 bases, and 0 bases had no gene match. The CDR3 is 14 amino acids. The CDR3: CASSLSGQSYEQYF. DNA for the CDR3: TGTGCCAGCAGTTTATCGGGACAGTCCTACGAGCAGTACTTC.